Listed here is a single T cell receptor (beta chain). The antigen remains undetermined. The sample has other DNA sequences that encode this CDR3 too. This sample was taken from a study of shared clonotypes between healthy human individuals. Study-level points and caveats: Clonotype sharing among the donors was expected to vary with sequencing depth.

Replicate PCRs were loaded with approximately 300 ng DNA from unsorted PBMC, 30,000 or so T cell genomes. The repertoire was sequenced with immunoSEQ multiplex PCR; TCRdb's copy has only in-frame clones and lacks some. There are fewer than 650,000 clones in the sample; 60% to 85% occur only once, and around 13% lies in the top ten. This CDR3 is built from 13 residues. CDR1 and CDR2 from the germline V gene are LNHNV and YYDKDF (reference sequence). The germline V and J ends were trimmed by 3 bases and 4 bases, with 6 bases remaining between them. The J gene is TRBJ2-2, the V gene TRBV15, with D perhaps matching TRBD1 (6 bases). The receptor was derived from a woman aged 40-49 years in good health. Some clones in this sample may be carry-over from other donors' samples. The material sequenced was PBMCs. The CDR3 loop reads CATSRDSTGELFF. The CDR3 DNA follows: TGTGCCACCAGCAGGGACAGCACCGGGGAGCTGTTTTTT.